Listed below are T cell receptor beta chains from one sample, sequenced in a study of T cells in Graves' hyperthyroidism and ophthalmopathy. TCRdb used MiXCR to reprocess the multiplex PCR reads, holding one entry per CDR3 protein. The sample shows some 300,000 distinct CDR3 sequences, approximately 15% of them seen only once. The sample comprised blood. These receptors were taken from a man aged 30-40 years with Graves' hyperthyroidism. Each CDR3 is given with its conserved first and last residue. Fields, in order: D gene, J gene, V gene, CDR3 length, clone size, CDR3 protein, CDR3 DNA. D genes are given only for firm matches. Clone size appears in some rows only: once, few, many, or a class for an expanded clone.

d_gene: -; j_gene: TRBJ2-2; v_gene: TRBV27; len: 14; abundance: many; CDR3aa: CASSSYANTGELFF; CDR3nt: TGTGCCAGCAGTTCATACGCGAACACCGGGGAGCTGTTTTTT
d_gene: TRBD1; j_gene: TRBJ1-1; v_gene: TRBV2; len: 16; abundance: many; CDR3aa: CASSGTLGTGFDGLLF; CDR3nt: TGTGCCAGCAGTGGAACCCTCGGGACAGGGTTCGATGGTCTTCTCTTT
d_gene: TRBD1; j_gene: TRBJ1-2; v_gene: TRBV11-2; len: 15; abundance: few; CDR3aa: CASSLGGQGAFGYTF; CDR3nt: TGTGCCAGCAGCTTAGGGGGACAGGGGGCGTTCGGCTACACCTTC
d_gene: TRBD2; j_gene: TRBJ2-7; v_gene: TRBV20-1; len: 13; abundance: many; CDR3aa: CSASGRADYEQYF; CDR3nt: TGCAGTGCTAGCGGGAGGGCCGATTACGAGCAGTACTTC
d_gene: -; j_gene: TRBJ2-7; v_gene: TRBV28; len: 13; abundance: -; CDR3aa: CASNRGRGSEQYF; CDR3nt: TGTGCCAGCAACCGAGGCAGGGGAAGCGAGCAGTACTTC
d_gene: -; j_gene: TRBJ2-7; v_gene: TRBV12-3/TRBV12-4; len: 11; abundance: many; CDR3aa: CASRHRDEQYF; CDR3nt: TGTGCCAGCAGGCACAGGGACGAGCAGTACTTC
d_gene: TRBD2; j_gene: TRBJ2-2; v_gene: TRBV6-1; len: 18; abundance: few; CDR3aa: CASSEAKFGLASTGELFF; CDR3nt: TGTGCCAGCAGTGAAGCTAAGTTCGGACTAGCCAGCACCGGGGAGCTGTTTTTT
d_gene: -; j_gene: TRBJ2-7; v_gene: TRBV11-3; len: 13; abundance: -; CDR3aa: CASSSVVNYEQYF; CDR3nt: TGTGCCAGCAGCTCCGTCGTGAATTACGAGCAGTACTTC
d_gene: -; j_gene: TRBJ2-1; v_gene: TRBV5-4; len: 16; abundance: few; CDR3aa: CASSSLKSLSYNEQFF; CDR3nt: TGTGCCAGCAGCTCTCTCAAGAGCCTTTCCTACAATGAGCAGTTCTTC
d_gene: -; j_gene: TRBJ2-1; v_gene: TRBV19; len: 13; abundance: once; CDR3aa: CASSMDSYNEQLF; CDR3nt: TGTGCCAGTAGTATGGACAGTTACAATGAGCAGCTCTTC
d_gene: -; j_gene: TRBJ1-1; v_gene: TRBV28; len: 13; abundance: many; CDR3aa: CASSPGRRTEAFF; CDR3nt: TGTGCCAGCAGTCCGGGACGGCGCACTGAAGCTTTCTTT
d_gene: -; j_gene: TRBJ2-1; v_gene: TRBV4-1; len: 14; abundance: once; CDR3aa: CASSQGSSINEQFF; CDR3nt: TGCGCCAGCAGCCAAGGGAGTAGCATAAATGAGCAGTTCTTC
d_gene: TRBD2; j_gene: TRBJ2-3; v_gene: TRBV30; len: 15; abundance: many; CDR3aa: CAWSRAGGSTDTQYF; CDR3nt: TGTGCCTGGAGCCGGGCGGGAGGGAGCACAGATACGCAGTATTTT
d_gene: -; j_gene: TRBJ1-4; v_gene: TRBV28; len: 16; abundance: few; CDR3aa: CASSSSWGQTNEKLFF; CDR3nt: TGTGCCAGCAGTAGCTCCTGGGGGCAGACTAATGAAAAACTGTTTTTT
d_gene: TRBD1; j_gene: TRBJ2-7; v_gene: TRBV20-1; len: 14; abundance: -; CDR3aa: CSATGTGDFREQYF; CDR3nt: TGCAGTGCTACAGGGACAGGGGATTTCCGCGAGCAGTACTTC
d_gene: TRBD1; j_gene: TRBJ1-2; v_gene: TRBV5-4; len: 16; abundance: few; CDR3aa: CASSSRQGESNYGYTF; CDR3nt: TGTGCCAGCAGCTCGAGACAGGGGGAGTCTAACTATGGCTACACCTTC